The entry below describes one TCR beta chain. Antigen unknown. With 1 base clipped from V and 7 bases from J, the junction kept 6 bases outside the gene matches. The germline gives CDR1 SEHNR, CDR2 FQNEAQ (reference sequence). This CDR3 comprises 17 residues. TCR cDNA molecules each carried a unique molecular identifier. Each CDR3 protein gets one entry after TCRdb re-called the 5' RACE reads with MiXCR. The sample holds 55,000 to 75,000 distinct CDR3 sequences, 8% to 9% seen once. Time point noted: blood at routine non-recurrence follow-up after resection. This entry is derived from a study of spatial heterogeneity in lung cancer. Overall study: The follow-up PBMC samples were sequenced whenever they were available. The median time to follow-up was approximately 23 months after resection.

General study results and limits: Ubiquitous expanded tumor TCRs showed up in blood more at resection than follow-up.

This TCR came from a female donor with early-stage non-small cell lung cancer. The specimen was PBMCs, collected at follow-up. The chain couples TRBV7-9 to TRBJ2-1; 14 positions match TRBD2. The CDR3 coding sequence is TGTGCCAGCAGCTTAGGGGCCGGGACTAGCGGGAGAAATGAGCAGTTCTTC. It translates to CASSLGAGTSGRNEQFF.